The T cell receptor beta chain described here comes from a study of spatial heterogeneity in lung cancer. Study background: More than eight raw reads, on average, carried each unique TCR and UMI combination.

Study conclusions and caveats: The study found that expanded intratumoral alpha and beta TCR counts tracked tumor mutation counts.

This clonotype appeared a few times. Its antigen is undetermined. Time point given: sample taken at primary tumor resection. Sequencing covered unsorted whole RNA taken from tumor, nontumor lung or frozen PBMC. TCRdb re-derived calls from the 5' RACE reads in MiXCR, one entry per CDR3 protein. Of some 5,000 distinct CDR3 sequences in the sample, around 30% were seen once. The TCR comes from a female donor with early-stage non-small cell lung cancer. Sequenced material: lung tumor tissue, taken at surgery.

The CDR3 nucleotides read TGCGCCAGCAGCTTGGATCGACCGAGAGAGACCCAGTACTTC. Its translation: CASSLDRPRETQYF. The chain joins TRBV5-1 to TRBJ2-5; no reliable D call. In germline, CDR1 is SGHRS, CDR2 YFSETQ. Trimming shortened V by 0 bases and J by 4 bases, and 10 bases separated the two germline ends. The CDR3 is made up of 14 amino acids.